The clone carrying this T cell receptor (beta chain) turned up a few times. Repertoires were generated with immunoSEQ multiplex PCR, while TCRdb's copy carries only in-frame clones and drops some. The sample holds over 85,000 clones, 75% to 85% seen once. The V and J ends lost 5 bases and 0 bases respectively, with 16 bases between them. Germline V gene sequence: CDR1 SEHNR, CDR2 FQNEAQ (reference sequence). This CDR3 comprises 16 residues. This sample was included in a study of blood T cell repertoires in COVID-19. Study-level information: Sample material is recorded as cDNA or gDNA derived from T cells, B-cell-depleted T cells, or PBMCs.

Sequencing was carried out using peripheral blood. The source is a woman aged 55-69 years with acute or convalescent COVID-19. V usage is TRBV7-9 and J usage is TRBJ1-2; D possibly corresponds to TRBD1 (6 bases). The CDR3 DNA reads TGTGCCAGCAGCCCCCGGGGGGGGCGTGCTAACTATGGCTACACCTTC. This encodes CASSPRGGRANYGYTF.